This TCR beta chain comes out of a study of pediatric ulcerative colitis. Study-wide background: About 7 patients showed pancolitis and two showed left-sided colitis. Study-wide findings and caveats: Clonal expansions reduced rectal repertoire diversity in acute severe colitis. Two rectal CDR3 clonotypes occurred in all ulcerative colitis patients. Compared with controls, ulcerative colitis showed greater blood-rectum clone sharing.

The repertoire was sequenced with immunoSEQ multiplex PCR; TCRdb's copy has only in-frame clones and lacks some. This sample yields 30,000 or so clones, of which about 81% are seen a single time; 0.9% to 1.2% belongs to the top ten. About this clone itself: Its target is unknown.

The rectum was sampled with one to two pinch biopsies at colonoscopy. The CDR3 contains 18 residues. CDR1 is MGHRA and CDR2 is YSYEKL in the germline V gene. V lost 0 bases and J lost 0, with 17 bases in between. The receptor's source is a boy aged 5-17 years with mild ulcerative colitis. The chain couples TRBV4-1 to TRBJ1-2; weak D call: TRBD1 (6 bases). The sequenced material came from gut tissue. The CDR3 region has the DNA TGCGCCAGCAGCCAAGACCCTCTTGGTTGGGGGCCTAACTATGGCTACACCTTC. Amino acids: CASSQDPLGWGPNYGYTF.